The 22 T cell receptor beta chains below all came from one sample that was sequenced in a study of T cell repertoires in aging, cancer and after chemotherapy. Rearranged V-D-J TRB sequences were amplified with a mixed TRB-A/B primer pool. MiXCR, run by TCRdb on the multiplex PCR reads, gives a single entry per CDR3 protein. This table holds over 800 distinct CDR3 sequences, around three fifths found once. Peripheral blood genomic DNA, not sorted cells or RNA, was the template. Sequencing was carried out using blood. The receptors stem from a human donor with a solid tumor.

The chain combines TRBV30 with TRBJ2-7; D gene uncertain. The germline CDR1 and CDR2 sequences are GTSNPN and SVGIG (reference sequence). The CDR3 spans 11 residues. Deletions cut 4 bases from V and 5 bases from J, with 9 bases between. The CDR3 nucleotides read TGTGCCTGGACCACGGCCCACGAGCAGTACTTC. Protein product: CAWTTAHEQYF.

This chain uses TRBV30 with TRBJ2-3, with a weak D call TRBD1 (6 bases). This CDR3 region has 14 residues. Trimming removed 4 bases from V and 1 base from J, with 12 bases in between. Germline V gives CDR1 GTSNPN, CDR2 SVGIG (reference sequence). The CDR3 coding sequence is TGTGCCTGGAATATACAGGGAGGCACAGATACGCAGTATTTT. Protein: CAWNIQGGTDTQYF.

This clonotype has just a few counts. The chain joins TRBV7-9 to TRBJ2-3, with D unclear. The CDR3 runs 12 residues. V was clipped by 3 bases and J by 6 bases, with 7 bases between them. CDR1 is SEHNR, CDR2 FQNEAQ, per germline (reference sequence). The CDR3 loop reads CASSFEADTQYF. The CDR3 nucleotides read TGTGCCAGCAGCTTCGAGGCCGATACGCAGTATTTT.

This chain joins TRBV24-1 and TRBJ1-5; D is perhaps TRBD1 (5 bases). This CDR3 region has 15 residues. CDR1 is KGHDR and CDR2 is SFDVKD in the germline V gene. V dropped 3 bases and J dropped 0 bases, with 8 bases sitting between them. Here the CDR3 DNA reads TGTGCCACCAGTGATCCCAGGGATAGCAATCAGCCCCAGCATTTT. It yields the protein CATSDPRDSNQPQHF.

The CDR3 nucleotides read TGTGCCAGCAGCCGCGGGACAACCACAACTAATGAAAAACTGTTTTTT. This encodes CASSRGTTTTNEKLFF. The chain is built from TRBV6-5 and TRBJ1-4, with D possibly TRBD1 on 6 matching bases. CDR1 and CDR2 (germline): MNHEY, SVGAGI. Trimming removed 6 bases at V and 0 bases at J, with 14 bases between. The CDR3 sequence is 16 residues long.

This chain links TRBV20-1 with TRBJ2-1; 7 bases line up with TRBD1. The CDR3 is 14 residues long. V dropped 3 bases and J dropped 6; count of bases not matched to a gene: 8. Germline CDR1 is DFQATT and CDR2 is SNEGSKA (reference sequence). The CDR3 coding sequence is TGCAGTGCTAGGCCTAGGGGGCCCATCAATGAGCAGTTCTTC. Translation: CSARPRGPINEQFF.

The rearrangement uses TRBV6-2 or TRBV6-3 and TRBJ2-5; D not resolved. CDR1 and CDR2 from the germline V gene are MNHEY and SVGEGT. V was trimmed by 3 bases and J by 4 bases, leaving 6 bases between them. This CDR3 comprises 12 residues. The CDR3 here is CASSYLAETQYF. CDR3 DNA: TGTGCCAGCAGTTATTTAGCAGAGACCCAGTACTTC.

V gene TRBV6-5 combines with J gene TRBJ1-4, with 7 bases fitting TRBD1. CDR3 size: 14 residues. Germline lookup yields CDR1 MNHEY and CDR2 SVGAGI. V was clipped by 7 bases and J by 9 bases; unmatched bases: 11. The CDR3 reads CASNNRDSRQKLFF. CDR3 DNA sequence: TGTGCCAGCAATAACCGGGACAGTCGCCAAAAACTGTTTTTT.

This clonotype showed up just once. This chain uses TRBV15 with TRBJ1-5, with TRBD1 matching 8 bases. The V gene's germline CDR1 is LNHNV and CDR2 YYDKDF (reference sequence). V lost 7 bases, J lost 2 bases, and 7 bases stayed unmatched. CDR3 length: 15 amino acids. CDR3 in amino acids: CATKDRDGGNQPQHF. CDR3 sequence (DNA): TGTGCCACCAAGGACAGGGACGGTGGCAATCAGCCCCAGCATTTT. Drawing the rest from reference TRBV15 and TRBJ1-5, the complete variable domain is DAMVIQNPRYQVTQFGKPVTLSCSQTLNHNVMYWYQQKSSQAPKLLFHYYDKDFNNEADTPDNFQSRRPNTSFCFLDIRSPGLGDTAMYLCATKDRDGGNQPQHFGDGTRLSIL.

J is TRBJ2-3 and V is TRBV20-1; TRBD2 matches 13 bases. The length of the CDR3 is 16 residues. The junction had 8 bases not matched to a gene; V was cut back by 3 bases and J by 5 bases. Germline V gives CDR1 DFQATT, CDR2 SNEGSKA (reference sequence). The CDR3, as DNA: TGCAGTGCTAGGAGTACTAGCGGGGGGGGCAGAGATACGCAGTATTTT. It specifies CSARSTSGGGRDTQYF.

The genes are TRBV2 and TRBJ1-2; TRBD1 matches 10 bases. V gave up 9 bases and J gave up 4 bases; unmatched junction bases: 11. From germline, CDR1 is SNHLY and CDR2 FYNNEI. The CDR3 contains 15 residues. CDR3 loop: CASRDRGTVSYGYTF. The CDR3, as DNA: TGTGCCAGTCGGGACAGGGGAACAGTCTCCTATGGCTACACCTTC. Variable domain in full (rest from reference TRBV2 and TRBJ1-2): EPEVTQTPSHQVTQMGQEVILRCVPISNHLYFYWYRQILGQKVEFLVSFYNNEISEKSEIFDDQFSVERPDGSNFTLKIRSTKLEDSAMYFCASRDRGTVSYGYTFGSGTRLTVV.

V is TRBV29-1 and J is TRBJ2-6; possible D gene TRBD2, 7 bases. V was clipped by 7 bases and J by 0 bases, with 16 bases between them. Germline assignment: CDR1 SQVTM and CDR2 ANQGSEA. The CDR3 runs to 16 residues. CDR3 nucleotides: TGCAGCGCCCAGCGGGACACTAACTCTGGGGCCAACGTCCTGACTTTC. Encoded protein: CSAQRDTNSGANVLTF.

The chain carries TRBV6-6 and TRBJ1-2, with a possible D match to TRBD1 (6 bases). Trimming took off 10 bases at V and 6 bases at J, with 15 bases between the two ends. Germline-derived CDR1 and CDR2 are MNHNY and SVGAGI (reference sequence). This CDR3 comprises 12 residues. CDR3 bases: TGTGCCACAAACAGGGCCCTGGATGGCTACACCTTC. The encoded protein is CATNRALDGYTF.

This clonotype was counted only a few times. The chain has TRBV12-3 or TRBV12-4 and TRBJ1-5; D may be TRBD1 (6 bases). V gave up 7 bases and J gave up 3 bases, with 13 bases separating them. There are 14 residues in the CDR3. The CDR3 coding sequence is TGTGCCAGCACCGGCAGGGGAAACAATCAGCCCCAGCATTTT. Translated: CASTGRGNNQPQHF.

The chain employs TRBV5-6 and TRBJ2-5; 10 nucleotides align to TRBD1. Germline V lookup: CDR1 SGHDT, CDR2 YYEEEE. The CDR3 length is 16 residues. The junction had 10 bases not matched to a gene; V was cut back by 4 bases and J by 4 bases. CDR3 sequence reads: CASSPPGTGAIETQYF. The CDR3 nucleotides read TGTGCCAGCAGCCCTCCCGGGACAGGGGCCATAGAGACCCAGTACTTC.

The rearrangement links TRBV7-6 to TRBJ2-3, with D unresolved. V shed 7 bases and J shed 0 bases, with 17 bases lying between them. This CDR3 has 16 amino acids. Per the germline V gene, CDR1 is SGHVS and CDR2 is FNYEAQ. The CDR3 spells CASNGLRTPSTDTQYF. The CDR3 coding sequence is TGTGCCAGCAACGGTCTCCGGACCCCGAGCACAGATACGCAGTATTTT.

CDR3 region: CASSSNTVSNQPQHF. The CDR3 nucleotides are TGTGCCAGCAGTAGCAATACAGTAAGCAATCAGCCCCAGCATTTT. The chain employs TRBV27 and TRBJ1-5; unclear D gene. The CDR3 length is 15 residues. CDR1 is MNHEY, CDR2 SMNVEV, per germline (reference sequence). V was trimmed by 5 bases and J by 1 base, leaving 12 bases between them.

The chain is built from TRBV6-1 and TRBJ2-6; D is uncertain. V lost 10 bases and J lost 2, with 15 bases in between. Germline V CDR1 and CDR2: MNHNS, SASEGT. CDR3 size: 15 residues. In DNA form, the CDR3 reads TGTGCCATCACCGGGCCTTTCACTGGGGCCAACGTCCTGACTTTC. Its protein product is CAITGPFTGANVLTF.

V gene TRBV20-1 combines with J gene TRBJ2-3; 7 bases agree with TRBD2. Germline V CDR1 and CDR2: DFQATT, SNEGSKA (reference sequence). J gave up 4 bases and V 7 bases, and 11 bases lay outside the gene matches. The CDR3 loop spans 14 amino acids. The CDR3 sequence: CSEVGRGWADTQYF. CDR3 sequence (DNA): TGCAGTGAAGTGGGGAGGGGTTGGGCAGATACGCAGTATTTT.

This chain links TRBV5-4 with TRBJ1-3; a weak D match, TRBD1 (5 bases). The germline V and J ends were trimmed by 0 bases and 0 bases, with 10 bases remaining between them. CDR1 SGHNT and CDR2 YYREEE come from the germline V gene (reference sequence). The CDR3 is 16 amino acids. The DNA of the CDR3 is TGTGCCAGCAGCTTGGGCGGGGGGAACTCTGGAAACACCATATATTTT. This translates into CASSLGGGNSGNTIYF.

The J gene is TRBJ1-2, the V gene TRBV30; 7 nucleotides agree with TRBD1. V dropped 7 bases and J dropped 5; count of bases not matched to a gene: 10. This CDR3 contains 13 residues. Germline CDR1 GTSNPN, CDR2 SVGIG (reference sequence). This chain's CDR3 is CALIQGNGYGYTF. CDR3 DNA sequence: TGTGCCTTGATACAGGGGAATGGGTATGGCTACACCTTC.

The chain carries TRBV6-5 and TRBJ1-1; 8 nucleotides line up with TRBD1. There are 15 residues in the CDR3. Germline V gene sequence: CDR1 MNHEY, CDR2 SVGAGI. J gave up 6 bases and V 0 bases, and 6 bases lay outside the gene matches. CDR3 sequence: CASSYSAGGESEAFF. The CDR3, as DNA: TGTGCCAGCAGTTACTCTGCAGGGGGCGAATCTGAAGCTTTCTTT.